The T cell receptor beta chain described here comes from a study of blood T cell repertoires in COVID-19. As for the study in general: Nucleic acid was either cDNA or gDNA, and it came from T cells, B-cell-depleted T cells, or PBMCs.

Germline lookup yields CDR1 LNHDA and CDR2 SQIVND (reference sequence). The CDR3 totals 14 residues. The J segment lost 2 bases and the V segment lost 6 bases, leaving 5 bases of the junction unmatched. This clone was recorded only once. Original methodology: By means of reference gene primer amplification, nucleated cell counts were estimated. Sequencing was performed with immunoSEQ multiplex PCR; in TCRdb, only in-frame clones are kept and a portion is missing. The V and J calls and clone size are taken from that table; D and trimming were inferred from the DNA. This table has tens of thousands of clones, about 70% appearing once.

This chain connects TRBV19 to TRBJ2-3; 7 positions match TRBD1. The TCR originated in a woman aged 70-85 years with acute or convalescent COVID-19. The sample taken for sequencing was peripheral blood. CDR3 nucleotide sequence: TGTGCCAGTAGGTGGGACAGTTACACAGATACGCAGTATTTT. This encodes CASRWDSYTDTQYF.